The entry that follows covers one T cell receptor beta chain sequence. Its antigen is unidentified. V was shortened by 2 bases and J by 5 bases, with 13 bases between the two germline ends. This CDR3 contains 15 residues. The germline V gene encodes CDR1 SGHAT and CDR2 FQNNGV. The source of the sample is a study of cytomegalovirus exposure and HLA in healthy donors. Study conclusions and caveats: As was reported, the classifier diagnosed cytomegalovirus status with high specificity and sensitivity.

The study ran its PCR with 60 Vbeta and 13 Jbeta primers. Repertoires were generated with immunoSEQ multiplex PCR, while TCRdb's copy carries only in-frame clones and drops some. The table gives tens of thousands of clones; the top ten clones make up approximately 4% of it. The rearrangement links TRBV11-2 to TRBJ1-5; no clear D. The source is a woman between 18 and 30 years old in good health and CMV-seronegative. Sequences were obtained from PBMCs. The CDR3 bases are TGTGCCAGCAGCTTAAGGACTACCCGGGATCAGCCCCAGCATTTT. Protein: CASSLRTTRDQPQHF. The whole variable domain, filled in from reference TRBV11-2 and TRBJ1-5, reads EAGVAQSPRYKIIEKRQSVAFWCNPISGHATLYWYQQILGQGPKLLIQFQNNGVVDDSQLPKDRFSAERLKGVDSTLKIQPAKLEDSAVYLCASSLRTTRDQPQHFGDGTRLSIL.